The entry that follows covers one T cell receptor beta chain sequence. This sample was taken from a study of CD8 T cells in ankylosing spondylitis. MiXCR, run by TCRdb on the 5' RACE reads, gives a single entry per CDR3 protein. The sample shows about 350,000 distinct CDR3 sequences, approximately 22% of them seen only once. V shed 6 bases and J shed 0 bases, with 13 bases lying between them. The CDR3 length is 15 residues. The gene calls are TRBV12-3 or TRBV12-4 and TRBJ2-3; D is tentatively TRBD1 or TRBD2 (5 bases each). The sample consisted of blood, either unsorted or a sorted T cell fraction (not recorded which). This TCR was recovered from a male donor with ankylosing spondylitis or in good health (not recorded which). The CDR3 DNA sequence: TGTGCCAGCAGCCGAACGGGACCCAGCACAGATACGCAGTATTTT. Translation: CASSRTGPSTDTQYF.